This is a list of T cell receptor beta chains from one sample in a study of blood T cell repertoires in COVID-19. Sequencing was performed with immunoSEQ multiplex PCR; in TCRdb, only in-frame clones are kept and a portion is missing. In the table there are 250,000 to 350,000 clones, around nine tenths of which are singletons. The sample consisted of peripheral blood. The receptors shown here come from a woman aged 25 to 39 with COVID-19, enrolled during active disease. CDR3s include the opening cysteine and the closing phenylalanine or tryptophan. The D gene is left open where the match is weak. For some rows the clone size is stated as once, few or many, or as a class when expanded; others skip it.

NA	TRBV6-1	TRBJ1-3	TRBD1	TGTGCCAGCAGTGAATTAAGTAACAGGGGAATTTCTGGAAACACCATATATTTT	CASSELSNRGISGNTIYF
NA	TRBV9	TRBJ2-3	NA	TGTGCCAGCAGCGCCCCAGGGAGGACAGATACGCAGTATTTT	CASSAPGRTDTQYF
NA	TRBV5-6	TRBJ2-7	TRBD1	TGTGCCAGCAGCTTGGCCGAAGACAGGGGCGCTCTAGCGCGGGAGCAGTACTTC	CASSLAEDRGALAREQYF
NA	TRBV5-4	TRBJ2-7	NA	TGTGCCAGCAGCTTGGAACAGGGATCCTACGAGCAGTACTTC	CASSLEQGSYEQYF
few	TRBV4-2	TRBJ2-7	NA	TGTGCCAGCAGCCAAGGAGTGGCGGAGGCCTACGAGCAGTACTTC	CASSQGVAEAYEQYF
NA	TRBV7-8	TRBJ2-1	NA	TGTGCCAGCAGCCGGGGAGAATTGAGCTCCTACAATGAGCAGTTCTTC	CASSRGELSSYNEQFF
NA	TRBV30	TRBJ1-2	NA	TGTGCCTGGAGTGCAGGTGCCTATGGCTACACCTTC	CAWSAGAYGYTF
NA	TRBV6-6	TRBJ2-7	NA	TGTGCCAGCAGTTATGGAGACTCCTACGAGCAGTACTTC	CASSYGDSYEQYF
NA	TRBV9	TRBJ2-1	TRBD2	TGTGCCAGCAGCGGACACGCGGGACTAGCGGGCCACAATGAGCAGTTCTTC	CASSGHAGLAGHNEQFF
NA	TRBV10-3	TRBJ2-7	TRBD1	TGTGCCACCCTGGACAGGGCGTCCTCTCACGAGCAGTACTTC	CATLDRASSHEQYF
NA	TRBV19	TRBJ1-1	NA	TGTGCCAGTAGTATCCGGACAAGGAACACTGAAGCTTTCTTT	CASSIRTRNTEAFF
NA	TRBV3-1/TRBV3-2	TRBJ1-1	NA	TGTGCCAGCAGCCAAGATGCGGCAGGGGCGCCTCGGGCTGAAGCTTTCTTT	CASSQDAAGAPRAEAFF
NA	TRBV19	TRBJ1-1	TRBD1	TGTGCCAGTAGGGACAGGGGAGTAATGAACACTGAAGCTTTCTTT	CASRDRGVMNTEAFF
once	TRBV7-9	TRBJ2-1	TRBD2	TGTGCCAGCAGCCACGGGACTAGCGGGAGTTCAGGTAATGAGCAGTTCTTC	CASSHGTSGSSGNEQFF
NA	TRBV4-3	TRBJ2-1	NA	TGCGCCAGCAGCCTAGAGGGACCTACCTCGGGGGATGAGCAGTTCTTC	CASSLEGPTSGDEQFF
NA	TRBV6-5	TRBJ1-4	NA	TGTGCCAGCAGGTTCAACGGCCAGGCTAATGAAAAACTGTTTTTT	CASRFNGQANEKLFF
NA	TRBV18	TRBJ1-2	TRBD1	TGTGCCAGCTCACTTGAACAGGGGGCCCTAAGAGGCTACACCTTC	CASSLEQGALRGYTF
NA	TRBV4-3	TRBJ2-7	NA	TGCGCCAGCAGCCAAGGGGGGCGGGGGTACGAGCAGTACTTC	CASSQGGRGYEQYF
few	TRBV12-3/TRBV12-4	TRBJ2-7	NA	TGTGCCAGCAGAGGACAGTCCTACGAGCAGTACTTC	CASRGQSYEQYF
NA	TRBV5-1	TRBJ1-2	NA	TGCGCCAGCAGCTCTCGGGACACCAACTATGGCTACACCTTC	CASSSRDTNYGYTF
NA	TRBV24-1	TRBJ2-3	TRBD2	TGTGCCACCAGTGATCGGACTAGCGGTGACACAGATACGCAGTATTTT	CATSDRTSGDTDTQYF
NA	TRBV3-1/TRBV3-2	TRBJ2-1	NA	TGTGCCAGCAGCCAAGGGGCCAGCCACCAGCAGTTCTTC	CASSQGASHQQFF
NA	TRBV5-1	TRBJ1-2	NA	TGCGCCAGCAGCCCCGGATCGGGGGGCTGGTATGGCTACACCTTC	CASSPGSGGWYGYTF
once	TRBV11-3	TRBJ2-3	NA	TGTGCCAGCAGCTTAGGGGGGGGCGGAGTCGCGCAGTATTTT	CASSLGGGGVAQYF
NA	TRBV6-2/TRBV6-3	TRBJ2-1	TRBD2	TGTGCCAGCAGTTACTCCGGGAGGGCCGTCTATGAGCAGTTCTTC	CASSYSGRAVYEQFF
NA	TRBV19	TRBJ1-6	NA	TGTGCCAGTACTCGGGGGGGTGATAGTTCACCCCTCCACTTT	CASTRGGDSSPLHF
NA	TRBV24-1	TRBJ2-3	TRBD2	TGTGCCACCAGTATAGCGGGAGATGGGACAGATACGCAGTATTTT	CATSIAGDGTDTQYF
NA	TRBV4-1	TRBJ2-3	NA	TGCGCCAGCAGCCCCCTACTGACAGCGAGCACAGATACGCAGTATTTT	CASSPLLTASTDTQYF
few	TRBV5-1	TRBJ2-7	TRBD2	TGCGCCAGCAGCTTGGGCGGGGGACGTTCCTACGAGCAGTACTTC	CASSLGGGRSYEQYF
once	TRBV15	TRBJ2-7	TRBD1	TGTGCCACCAGCAGAGATGGGGACAGGGACGAGCAGTACTTC	CATSRDGDRDEQYF
NA	TRBV9	TRBJ1-1	TRBD1	TGTGCCAGCAGCGATACTCCGGGACAGGGGGCCCAAAGGACTGAAGCTTTCTTT	CASSDTPGQGAQRTEAFF
once	TRBV9	TRBJ2-6	NA	TGTGCCAGCAGCTCACAGGTCCGTGGGGCCAACGTCCTGACTTTC	CASSSQVRGANVLTF
NA	TRBV19	TRBJ2-2	NA	TGTGCCAGTAGTTTAGCGCTAAACACCGGGGAGCTGTTTTTT	CASSLALNTGELFF
NA	TRBV4-3	TRBJ2-5	NA	TGCGCCAGCAGCCAAGATTTCGCCTCGAGTTACGGAGAGACCCAGTACTTC	CASSQDFASSYGETQYF
NA	TRBV5-1	TRBJ2-7	TRBD2	TGCGCCAGCAGCCCAGGGACTAGCGGCTACGAGCAGTACTTC	CASSPGTSGYEQYF
few	TRBV15	TRBJ1-5	NA	TGTGCCACCAGCAAAAAAACCTCAGGGGTCCAGCCCCAGCATTTT	CATSKKTSGVQPQHF
few	TRBV2	TRBJ1-2	TRBD1	TGTGCCAGCAGTGCATTCCAGGGGGCGGACTATGGCTACACCTTC	CASSAFQGADYGYTF
NA	TRBV4-2	TRBJ2-2	TRBD2	TGTGCCAGCAGCCAACGACTAGCGGGAATCACCGGGGAGCTGTTTTTT	CASSQRLAGITGELFF
NA	TRBV7-9	TRBJ1-4	NA	TGTGCCAGCAGCTCGCTAGGAGGGGCGGATGAAAAACTGTTTTTT	CASSSLGGADEKLFF
NA	TRBV29-1	TRBJ2-1	NA	TGCAGCGTTGAGGAGGGAGCCCAGTTCTTC	CSVEEGAQFF